This passage covers 10 T cell receptor beta chains from one sample sequenced in a study of PD-L1 blockade in urothelial cancer (dated by TCRdb to the late 2010s). Library preparation was by the immunoSEQ multiplex PCR assay. TCRdb took this table from immuneACCESS and kept in-frame rearrangements with V and J called. Such tables lack part of the clones; where checked against another copy, unresolved V genes explain under half of the gap, and the rest is unexplained. The sample has about 35,000 clones on record, more than 35% of them singletons. The top ten hold around 10% of the sample. Read against the paper, the sample's time point label means: pretreatment tumor sample. This specimen was tumor tissue, taken before atezolizumab (anti-PD-L1) treatment. The receptors shown here come from a man between 60 and 75 years old with urothelial cancer.

In DNA form, the CDR3 reads TGCGCCAGCAGTGAGAAAATGGGCGGAAAAGAGACCCAGTACTTC. Protein product: CASSEKMGGKETQYF. The V call is TRBV10-1, the J call TRBJ2-5; D remains unclear. This CDR3 is 15 amino acids long. Germline V CDR1 and CDR2: WNHNN, SYGVQD (reference sequence). The V gene lost 2 bases and the J gene lost 3 bases, with 13 bases spanning the gap.

A few counts support this clone. The chain recombines TRBV15 with TRBJ1-5, with unresolved D. The CDR3 is made up of 15 amino acids. The V gene's germline CDR1 is LNHNV and CDR2 YYDKDF (reference sequence). The ends were cut back, 0 bases at V and 4 bases at J, with 10 bases in the middle. The CDR3 region has the DNA TGTGCCACCAGCAGAGATCGAGGGAGGAATCAGCCCCAGCATTTT. It yields the protein CATSRDRGRNQPQHF.

This clone came up a few times. The V gene is TRBV11-3, the J gene TRBJ1-1, with D tentatively TRBD1 (6 bases). The CDR3 length is 14 residues. Germline-derived CDR1 and CDR2 are SGHNT and YENEEA. With 4 bases removed from V and 6 bases from J, the gap between germline ends came to 15 bases. The CDR3 reads CASSSNTGRPEAFF. DNA of the CDR3: TGTGCCAGCAGCTCAAACACAGGGAGGCCTGAAGCTTTCTTT.

In its sample, this clone was seen many times. The V and J genes are TRBV2 and TRBJ2-1, with D possibly matching TRBD2 (6 bases). The germline V gene has CDR1 SNHLY and CDR2 FYNNEI. This CDR3 comprises 15 residues. Trimming removed 6 bases from V and 5 bases from J, with 17 bases in between. CDR3 sequence: CASSLGLLSNNEQFF. Here the CDR3 DNA reads TGTGCCAGCAGCTTGGGACTTCTCTCGAACAATGAGCAGTTCTTC. The entire variable domain, with the rest obtained from reference TRBV2 and TRBJ2-1, is as follows: EPEVTQTPSHQVTQMGQEVILRCVPISNHLYFYWYRQILGQKVEFLVSFYNNEISEKSEIFDDQFSVERPDGSNFTLKIRSTKLEDSAMYFCASSLGLLSNNEQFFGPGTRLTVL.

This clone showed up just a few times. The CDR3 nucleotides are TGTGCCAGCAACATACAGGGAGGAGAGACCCAGTACTTC. This codes for CASNIQGGETQYF. The chain is built from TRBV9 and TRBJ2-5; D may correspond to TRBD1 or TRBD2 (6 bases each). Germline V gene sequence: CDR1 SGDLS, CDR2 YYNGEE. V lost 6 bases and J lost 4, with 13 bases in between. This CDR3 spans 13 amino acids.

The count of this clone is one. The chain has TRBV19 and TRBJ2-2; D not resolved. Germline V gene sequence: CDR1 LNHDA, CDR2 SQIVND (reference sequence). Trimming left V 7 bases short and J 0 bases short, with 12 bases between. The CDR3 is 15 residues long. CDR3 sequence: CASTPISANTGELFF. CDR3 nucleotide sequence: TGTGCCAGTACCCCAATCTCCGCGAACACCGGGGAGCTGTTTTTT. The whole variable domain, remainder taken from reference TRBV19 and TRBJ2-2, is DGGITQSPKYLFRKEGQNVTLSCEQNLNHDAMYWYRQDPGQGLRLIYYSQIVNDFQKGDIAEGYSVSREKKESFPLTVTSAQKNPTAFYLCASTPISANTGELFFGEGSRLTVL.

This clone was counted only a few times. This chain uses TRBV12-5 with TRBJ2-7, with TRBD2 as a possible D gene (5 bases). Germline V CDR1 and CDR2: LGHNT, FRNRAP. This CDR3 spans 12 amino acids. The CDR3 protein is CASRTGSYEQYF. The CDR3 bases are TGTGCCAGCCGGACGGGGAGCTACGAGCAGTACTTC.

The chain has TRBV29-1 and TRBJ1-2, with TRBD1 identical over 10 bases. The CDR3 contains 12 residues. Germline V CDR1 and CDR2: SQVTM, ANQGSEA. The trim removed 8 bases at V and 10 bases at J, leaving 10 bases unmatched. The CDR3 loop is CSLHGTGAAYTF. Here the CDR3 DNA reads TGCAGCCTTCACGGGACAGGGGCGGCCTACACCTTC.

The gene calls are TRBV12-5 and TRBJ1-5, with 10 bases aligning to TRBD1. With V trimmed by 10 bases and J by 2 bases, 17 bases remained unmatched. This CDR3 has 18 amino acids. Looked up from germline, CDR1 is LGHNT and CDR2 is FRNRAP. The CDR3 region is CATSPDRGPPGGNQPQHF. CDR3 DNA sequence: TGTGCTACCAGCCCCGACAGGGGGCCCCCCGGGGGCAATCAGCCCCAGCATTTT.

This clone was picked up many times. The genes are TRBV9 and TRBJ1-1; D not resolved. The germline CDR1 and CDR2 sequences are SGDLS and YYNGEE. Trimming took 4 bases from V and 5 from J, leaving 18 bases between them. The CDR3 covers 15 residues. The CDR3 here is CASSYHEGSGTEAFF. The DNA for the CDR3 is TGTGCCAGCAGCTACCATGAAGGATCTGGGACTGAAGCTTTCTTT.